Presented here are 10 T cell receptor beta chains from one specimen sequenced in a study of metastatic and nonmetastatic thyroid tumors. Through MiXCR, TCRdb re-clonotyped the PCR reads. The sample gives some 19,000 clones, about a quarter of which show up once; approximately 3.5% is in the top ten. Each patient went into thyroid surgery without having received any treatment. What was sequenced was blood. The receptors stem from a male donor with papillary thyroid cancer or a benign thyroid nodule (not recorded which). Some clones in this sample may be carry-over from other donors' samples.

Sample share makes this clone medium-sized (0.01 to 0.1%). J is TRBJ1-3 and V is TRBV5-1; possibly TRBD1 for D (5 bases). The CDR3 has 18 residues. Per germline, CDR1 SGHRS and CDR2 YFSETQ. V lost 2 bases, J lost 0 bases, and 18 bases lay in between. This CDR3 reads CASSFQAQDYNSGNTIYF. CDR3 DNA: TGCGCCAGCAGCTTTCAGGCACAGGATTATAACTCTGGAAACACCATATATTTT.

The CDR3 loop is CAWSRRDEQYF. The DNA for the CDR3 is TGTGCCTGGAGTAGGAGGGACGAGCAGTACTTC. This chain links TRBV30 with TRBJ2-7, with D possibly matching TRBD2 (6 bases). V shed 2 bases and J shed 5 bases, with 7 bases lying between them. The germline V gene has CDR1 GTSNPN and CDR2 SVGIG (reference sequence). This CDR3 comprises 11 residues.

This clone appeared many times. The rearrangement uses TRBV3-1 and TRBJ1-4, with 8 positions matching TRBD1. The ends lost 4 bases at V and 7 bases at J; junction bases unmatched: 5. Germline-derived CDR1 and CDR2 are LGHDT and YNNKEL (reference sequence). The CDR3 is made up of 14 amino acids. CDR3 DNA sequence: TGTGCCAGCAGCCGACAGGGGCGGTTTGAAAAACTGTTTTTT. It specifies CASSRQGRFEKLFF.

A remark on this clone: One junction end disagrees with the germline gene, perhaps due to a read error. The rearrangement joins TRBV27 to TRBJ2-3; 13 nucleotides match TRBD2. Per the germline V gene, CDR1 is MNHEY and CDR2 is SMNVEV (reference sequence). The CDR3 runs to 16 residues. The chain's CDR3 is CACSQTGTSGDGTQYF. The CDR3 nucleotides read TGTGCCTGCAGTCAAACCGGGACTAGCGGGGACGGTACGCAGTATTTT.

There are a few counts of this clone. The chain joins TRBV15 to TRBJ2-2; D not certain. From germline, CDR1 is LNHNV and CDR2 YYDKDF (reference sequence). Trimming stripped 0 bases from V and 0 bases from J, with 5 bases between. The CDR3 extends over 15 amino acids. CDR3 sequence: CATSRDRANTGELFF. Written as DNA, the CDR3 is TGTGCCACCAGCAGAGACCGGGCGAACACCGGGGAGCTGTTTTTT.

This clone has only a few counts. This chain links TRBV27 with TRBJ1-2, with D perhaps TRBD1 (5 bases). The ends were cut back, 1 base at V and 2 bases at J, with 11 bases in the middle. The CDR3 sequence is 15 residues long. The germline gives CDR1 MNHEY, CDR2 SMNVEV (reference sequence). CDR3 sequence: CASSLYPDSNYGYTF. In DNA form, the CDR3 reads TGTGCCAGCAGTTTATACCCCGACAGCAACTATGGCTACACCTTC.

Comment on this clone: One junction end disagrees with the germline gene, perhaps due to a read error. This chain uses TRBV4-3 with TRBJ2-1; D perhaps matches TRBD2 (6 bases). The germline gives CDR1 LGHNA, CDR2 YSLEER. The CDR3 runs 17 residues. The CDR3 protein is CASSQDRAGATYNQQFF. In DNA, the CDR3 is TGCGCCAGCAGCCAAGACCGAGCGGGTGCCACCTACAATCAGCAGTTCTTC.

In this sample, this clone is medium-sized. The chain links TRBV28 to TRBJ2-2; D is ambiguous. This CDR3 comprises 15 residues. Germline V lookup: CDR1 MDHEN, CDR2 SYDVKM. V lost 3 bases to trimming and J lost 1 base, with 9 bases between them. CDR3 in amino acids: CASSLIRGNTGELFF. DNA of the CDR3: TGTGCCAGCAGTTTGATACGAGGGAACACCGGGGAGCTGTTTTTT.

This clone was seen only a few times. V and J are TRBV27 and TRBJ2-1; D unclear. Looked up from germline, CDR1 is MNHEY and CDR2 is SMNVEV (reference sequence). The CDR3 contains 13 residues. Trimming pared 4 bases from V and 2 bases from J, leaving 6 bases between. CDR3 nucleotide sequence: TGTGCCAGCAGTTATGGAACCTACAATGAGCAGTTCTTC. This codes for CASSYGTYNEQFF.

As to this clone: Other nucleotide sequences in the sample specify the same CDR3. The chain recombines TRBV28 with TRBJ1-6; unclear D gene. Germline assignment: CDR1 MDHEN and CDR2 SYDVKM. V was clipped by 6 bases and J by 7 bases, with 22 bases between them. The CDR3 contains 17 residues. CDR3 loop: CASRLAGQKRGNSPLHF. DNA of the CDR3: TGTGCCAGCAGGCTAGCGGGCCAAAAGAGAGGGAATTCACCCCTCCACTTT.